These 6 T cell receptor beta chains were all obtained from the same sample, sequenced in a study of T cells in Graves' hyperthyroidism and ophthalmopathy. The source material, RNA transcripts, was used to amplify TCR beta CDR3 regions. Carried out on the TCR CDR3, a first-round RT-PCR used the HTBI primer set. A single record per CDR3 protein comes from TCRdb applying MiXCR to the multiplex PCR reads. The repertoire includes 300,000 to 450,000 distinct CDR3 sequences, around 14% of them detected once, and approximately 10% sits in the top ten. The sequencing sample was made of blood. The source of these receptors is a woman between 55 and 75 years old with Graves' hyperthyroidism.

The sample holds a few counts of this clonotype. The V gene is TRBV4-1, the J gene TRBJ2-3; tentatively, D is TRBD1 (6 bases). This CDR3 has 16 residues. The germline CDR1 and CDR2 sequences are MGHRA and YSYEKL. V was clipped by 4 bases and J by 0 bases, with 14 bases between them. This CDR3 reads CASSRLGGGSTDTQYF. The CDR3, as DNA: TGCGCCAGCAGCCGGCTAGGGGGTGGGAGCACAGATACGCAGTATTTT.

This clonotype showed up many times. This chain links TRBV11-3 with TRBJ1-1; TRBD1 might be the D (5 bases). Per germline, CDR1 SGHNT and CDR2 YENEEA. This CDR3 has 13 amino acids. Trimming cost V 1 base and J 7 bases, with 10 bases left between them. CDR3 sequence reads: CASSLVGAGEAFF. CDR3 coding DNA: TGTGCCAGCAGCTTAGTTGGGGCTGGTGAAGCTTTCTTT. The full variable domain, rest sourced from reference TRBV11-3 and TRBJ1-1, is EAGVVQSPRYKIIEKKQPVAFWCNPISGHNTLYWYLQNLGQGPELLIRYENEEAVDDSQLPKDRFSAERLKGVDSTLKIQPAELGDSAVYLCASSLVGAGEAFFGQGTRLTVV.

This clonotype has a count of ten or more. V usage is TRBV20-1 and J usage is TRBJ1-5; D might be TRBD1 (5 bases). V lost 2 bases and J lost 3, with 8 bases in between. Germline CDR1 reads DFQATT; CDR2 reads SNEGSKA (reference sequence). The CDR3 is made up of 13 amino acids. The CDR3 is CSARQGYNQPQHF. CDR3 sequence (DNA): TGCAGTGCTAGACAGGGCTACAATCAGCCCCAGCATTTT.

This clonotype was counted many times. The V and J genes are TRBV28 and TRBJ2-3; 11 nucleotides agree with TRBD2. J was trimmed by 1 base and V by 4 bases; bases with no gene match: 7. The CDR3 consists of 17 residues. Germline CDR1 is MDHEN and CDR2 is SYDVKM. The CDR3 spells CASSWAPGLAGTDTQYF. DNA of the CDR3: TGTGCCAGCAGTTGGGCACCGGGACTAGCGGGCACAGATACGCAGTATTTT.

This clonotype was seen ten or more times. The gene calls are TRBV6-1 and TRBJ2-1; TRBD2 might be the D (6 bases). The CDR3 totals 18 residues. Germline values: CDR1 MNHNS, CDR2 SASEGT. The ends were cut back, 6 bases at V and 1 base at J, with 22 bases in the middle. The CDR3 protein is CASRGSGRGRRSYNEQFF. DNA for the CDR3: TGTGCCAGCAGAGGATCAGGGCGTGGGAGGAGATCCTACAATGAGCAGTTCTTC.

The rearrangement joins TRBV6-1 to TRBJ2-5; 7 nucleotides agree with TRBD2. With V trimmed by 6 bases and J by 2 bases, 12 bases remained unmatched. The CDR3 totals 16 residues. Germline values: CDR1 MNHNS, CDR2 SASEGT. The CDR3 spells CASRRSGLTGQETQYF. DNA of the CDR3: TGTGCCAGCAGGCGCTCGGGACTAACGGGGCAAGAGACCCAGTACTTC.